This TCR beta chain originates from a study of T cell repertoires in cytomegalovirus infection (dated by TCRdb to the late 2010s). For the study in its entirety: Recently identified HLA-C-restricted CMV epitopes, whose presentation resists viral immunomodulation, were targeted by peptide stimulations together with well-studied HLA-B-restricted epitopes. Donor HLA type was relevant to the analysis, as public TCR beta signatures indicated carriage of CMV infection together with the matching HLA type.

V is shortened by 3 bases, J by 1 base, and the region joining them spans 13 bases. According to the germline V gene, CDR1 reads MDHEN and CDR2 reads SYDVKM. The CDR3 runs 16 residues from the cysteine to the phenylalanine. CDR3 DNA is the only sequence kept; it has 48 bases, read in frame from the first base. This specimen's treatment or condition label, per the study, means: in vitro stimulation with specific CMV peptide epitopes to enrich CMV-specific T cells. Results the study describes overall, beyond this receptor: In both this cohort and an independent cohort of 350 to 400 donors, the cumulative frequency of public TCR beta family members distinguished carriers of CMV infection plus the relevant HLA type. In the ex vivo response, HLA-C-restricted CMV-specific TCR beta clonotypes were dominant, and in two of eight donors the single most frequent clonotype came from this HLA-C-restricted group.

The reads were generated on an Illumina HiSeq 1500. The public sequencing data were trimmed at Q25 with fastp and processed into clonotypes with MiXCR by TCRdb, which kept only in-frame beta chains. Each entry merges the rows of one CDR3 protein and shows their most common DNA and genes. The sample table holds approximately 990,000 distinct CDR3 sequences, of which 30% to 40% were seen once. The ten most abundant clones make up more than 13% of the sample. A few counts support this clonotype. Its antigen target is currently unknown. Base qualities are not provided; no much larger clone lies one nucleotide away.

The receptor chain draws on TRBV28 and TRBJ1-5; a tentative D call is TRBD1 (5 bases match). Material: cultured CD8+ T cells from PBMCs, obtained from culture after CMV antigen stimulation. The receptor comes from a human donor in good health (CMV status not recorded). Some clones in this sample may be carry-over from other donors' samples. The CDR3 corresponds to CASSFLGVWSNQPQHF. In nucleotide form, the sequence is TGTGCCAGCAGTTTTCTGGGGGTGTGGAGCAATCAGCCCCAGCATTTT.